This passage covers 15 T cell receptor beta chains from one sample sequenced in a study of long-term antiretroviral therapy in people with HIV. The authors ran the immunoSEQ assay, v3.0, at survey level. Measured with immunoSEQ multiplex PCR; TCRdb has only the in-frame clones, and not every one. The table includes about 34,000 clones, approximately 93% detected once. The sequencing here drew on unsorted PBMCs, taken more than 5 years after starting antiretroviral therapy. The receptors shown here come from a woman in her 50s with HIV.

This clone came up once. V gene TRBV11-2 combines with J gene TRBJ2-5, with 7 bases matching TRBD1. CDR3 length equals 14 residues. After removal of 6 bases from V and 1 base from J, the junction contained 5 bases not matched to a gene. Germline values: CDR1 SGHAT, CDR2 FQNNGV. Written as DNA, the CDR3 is TGTGCCAGCAGTCCCACAGGGGTCCAAGAGACCCAGTACTTC. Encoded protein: CASSPTGVQETQYF.

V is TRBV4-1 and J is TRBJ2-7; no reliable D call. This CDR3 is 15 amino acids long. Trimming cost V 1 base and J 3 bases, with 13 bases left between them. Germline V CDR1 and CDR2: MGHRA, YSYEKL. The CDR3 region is CASSQGGQEHYEQYF. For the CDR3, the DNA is TGCGCCAGCAGCCAAGGGGGTCAAGAGCACTACGAGCAGTACTTC.

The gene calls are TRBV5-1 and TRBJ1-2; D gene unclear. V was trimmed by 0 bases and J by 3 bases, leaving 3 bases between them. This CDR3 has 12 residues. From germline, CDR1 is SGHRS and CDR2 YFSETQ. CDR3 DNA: TGCGCCAGCAGCTTGGAAGACTATGGCTACACCTTC. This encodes CASSLEDYGYTF.

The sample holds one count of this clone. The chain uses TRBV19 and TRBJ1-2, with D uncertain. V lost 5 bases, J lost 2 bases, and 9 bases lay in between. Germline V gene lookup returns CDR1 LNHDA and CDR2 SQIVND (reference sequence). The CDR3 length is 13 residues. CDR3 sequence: CASSFNINYGYTF. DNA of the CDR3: TGTGCCAGTAGTTTCAACATCAACTATGGCTACACCTTC.

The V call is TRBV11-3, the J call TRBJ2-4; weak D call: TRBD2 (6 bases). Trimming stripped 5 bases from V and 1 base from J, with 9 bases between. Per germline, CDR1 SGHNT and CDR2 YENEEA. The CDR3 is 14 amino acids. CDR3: CASSPGGAKNIQYF. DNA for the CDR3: TGTGCCAGCAGCCCTGGGGGGGCCAAAAACATTCAGTACTTC.

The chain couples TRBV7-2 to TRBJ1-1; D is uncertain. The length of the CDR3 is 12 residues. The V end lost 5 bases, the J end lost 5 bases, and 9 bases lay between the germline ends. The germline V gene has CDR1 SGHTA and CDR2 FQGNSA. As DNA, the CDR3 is TGTGCCAGCAGCCTGGACGTAACTGAAGCTTTCTTT. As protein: CASSLDVTEAFF.

The CDR3 region has the DNA TGTGCCTGGAGTAGTCGGGGGGGGTCTGGGGCCAACGTCCTGACTTTC. This translates into CAWSSRGGSGANVLTF. V usage is TRBV30 and J usage is TRBJ2-6, with 8 bases lining up with TRBD2. CDR1 is GTSNPN and CDR2 is SVGIG in the germline V gene (reference sequence). The trim removed 2 bases at V and 1 base at J, leaving 4 bases unmatched. The CDR3 is made up of 16 amino acids.

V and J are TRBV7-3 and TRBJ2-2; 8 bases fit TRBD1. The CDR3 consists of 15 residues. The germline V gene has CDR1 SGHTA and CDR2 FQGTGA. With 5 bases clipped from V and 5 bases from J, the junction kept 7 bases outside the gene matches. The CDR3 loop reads CASSKRTGFTGELFF. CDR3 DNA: TGTGCCAGCAGCAAGCGGACAGGGTTTACCGGGGAGCTGTTTTTT.

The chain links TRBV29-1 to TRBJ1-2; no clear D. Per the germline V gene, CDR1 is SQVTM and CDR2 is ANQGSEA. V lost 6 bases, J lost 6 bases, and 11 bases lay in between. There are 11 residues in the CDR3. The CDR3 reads CSVSRTHGYTF. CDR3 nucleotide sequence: TGCAGCGTCTCCAGGACCCATGGCTACACCTTC.

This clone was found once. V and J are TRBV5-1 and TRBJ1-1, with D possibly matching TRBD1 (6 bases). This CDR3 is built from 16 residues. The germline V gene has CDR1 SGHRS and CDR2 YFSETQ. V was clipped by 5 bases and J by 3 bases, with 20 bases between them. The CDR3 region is CASSPTAGAVDTEAFF. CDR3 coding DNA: TGCGCCAGCAGTCCAACCGCAGGGGCGGTGGACACTGAAGCTTTCTTT.

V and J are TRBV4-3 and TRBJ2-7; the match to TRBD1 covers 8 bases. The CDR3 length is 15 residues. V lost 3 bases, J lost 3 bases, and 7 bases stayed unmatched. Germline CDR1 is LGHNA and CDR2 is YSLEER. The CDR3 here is CASSHGQGNDYEQYF. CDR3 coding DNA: TGCGCCAGCAGCCACGGACAGGGAAACGACTACGAGCAGTACTTC.

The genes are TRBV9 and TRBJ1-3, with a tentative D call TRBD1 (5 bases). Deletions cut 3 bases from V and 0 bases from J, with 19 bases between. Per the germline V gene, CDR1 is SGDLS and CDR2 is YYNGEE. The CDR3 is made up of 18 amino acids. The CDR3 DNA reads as TGTGCCAGCAGCGCGTTCCGGTCTGAGGGACCCTCTGGAAACACCATATATTTT. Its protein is CASSAFRSEGPSGNTIYF.

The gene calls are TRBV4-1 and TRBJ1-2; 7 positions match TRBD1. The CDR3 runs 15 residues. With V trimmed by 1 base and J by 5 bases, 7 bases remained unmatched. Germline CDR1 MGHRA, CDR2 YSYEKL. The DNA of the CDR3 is TGCGCCAGCAGCCAAGGACAGGGTGCGAGTTATGGCTACACCTTC. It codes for CASSQGQGASYGYTF.

CDR3 amino acids: CASSQVVGANSYEQYF. CDR3 DNA sequence: TGTGCCAGCAGCCAAGTGGTGGGGGCCAACTCCTACGAGCAGTACTTC. The V call is TRBV14, the J call TRBJ2-7; possibly TRBD1 for D (6 bases). The V gene lost 1 base and the J gene lost 0 bases, with 13 bases spanning the gap. Germline assignment: CDR1 SGHDN and CDR2 FVKESK. The CDR3 covers 16 residues.

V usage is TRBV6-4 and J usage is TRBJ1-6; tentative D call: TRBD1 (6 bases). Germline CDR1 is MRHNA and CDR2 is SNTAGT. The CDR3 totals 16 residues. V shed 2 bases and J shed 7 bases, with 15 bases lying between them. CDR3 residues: CASSDGRGARNSPLHF. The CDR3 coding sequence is TGTGCCAGCAGTGACGGGCGGGGGGCGAGAAATTCACCCCTCCACTTT.